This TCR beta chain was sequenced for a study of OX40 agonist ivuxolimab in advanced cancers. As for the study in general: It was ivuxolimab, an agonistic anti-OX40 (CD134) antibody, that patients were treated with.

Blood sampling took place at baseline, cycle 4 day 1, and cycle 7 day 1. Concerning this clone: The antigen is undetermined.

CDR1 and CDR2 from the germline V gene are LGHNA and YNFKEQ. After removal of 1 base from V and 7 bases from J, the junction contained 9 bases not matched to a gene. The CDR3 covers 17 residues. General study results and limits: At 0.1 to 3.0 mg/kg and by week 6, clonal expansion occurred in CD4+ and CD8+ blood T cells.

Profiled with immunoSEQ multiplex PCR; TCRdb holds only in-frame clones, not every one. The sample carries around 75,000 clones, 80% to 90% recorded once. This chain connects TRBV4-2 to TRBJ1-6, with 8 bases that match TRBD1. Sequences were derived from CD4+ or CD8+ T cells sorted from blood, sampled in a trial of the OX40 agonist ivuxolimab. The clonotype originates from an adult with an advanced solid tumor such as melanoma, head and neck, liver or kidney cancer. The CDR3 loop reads CASSQAPGTGDNSPLHF. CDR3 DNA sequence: TGTGCCAGCAGCCAAGCCCCCGGGACAGGAGACAATTCACCCCTCCACTTT.